This T cell receptor beta chain was captured in a study of T cells in Graves' hyperthyroidism and ophthalmopathy. As for the study in general: Peripheral blood was drawn at first diagnosis, prior to all treatment.

Researchers amplified the TCR beta CDR3 regions from RNA transcripts. First-round RT-PCR targeting the TCR CDR3 was performed with the HTBI primer set. TCRdb reprocessed the multiplex PCR reads with MiXCR, giving one entry per CDR3 protein. The profile shows about 690,000 distinct CDR3 sequences, approximately 15% of them singletons. Overall study results and limits: The blood repertoire included most of the expanded thyroid clonotypes above 0.001.

Worth noting for this clonotype: The antigen is unknown.

CDR1 and CDR2 (germline): MNHEY, SMNVEV (reference sequence). The CDR3 is made up of 17 amino acids. V shed 2 bases, J shed 6 bases, and the junction held 13 bases outside the gene matches. The rearrangement links TRBV27 to TRBJ2-1; TRBD2 aligns across 7 bases. The sequence came from a man aged 45-65 years with Graves' hyperthyroidism. The sequencing input was blood. CDR3 DNA: TGTGCCAGCAGTTTACCGCCCCTATCGGGAGGAACCAATGAGCAGTTCTTC. Residues: CASSLPPLSGGTNEQFF.